This T cell receptor beta chain was found in a study of identical twins. V was clipped by 1 base and J by 8 bases, with 8 bases between them. CDR1 is WNHNN and CDR2 is SYGVQD in the germline V gene (reference sequence). This CDR3 has 13 residues. Each CDR3 protein gets one entry after TCRdb re-called the 5' RACE reads with MiXCR. The sample gives just under 650,000 distinct CDR3 sequences, about 7% of which show up once; about 1.5% is in the top ten. These data also formed part of another study, on yellow fever vaccine responses in identical twins.

This clonotype was sampled from a young woman in good health. The sequenced sample consisted of PBMCs. The chain joins TRBV10-1 to TRBJ2-2; D remains ambiguous. The CDR3 region is CASSELIGGELFF. In nucleotides, the CDR3 is TGCGCCAGCAGTGAGTTGATCGGAGGGGAGCTGTTTTTT.